Shown below are 27 T cell receptor beta chains from a single sample sequenced in a study of T-cell reconstitution after alpha-beta-depleted transplantation in children. Unique molecular identifiers were incorporated into the prepared TCRbeta library. From the PCR reads, TCRdb called clonotypes with MiXCR, one entry per CDR3 protein. The top ten hold around 2% of the sample, which has a few hundred thousand distinct CDR3 sequences, over 10% seen once. The sample consisted of PBMCs, mostly from graft donor cells, taken 360 days after TCRalphabeta/CD19-depleted stem cell transplant. The source of these receptors is a male patient between 5 and 17 years old who had a stem cell transplant for acute myeloid leukemia, so the T cells may come from the graft donor.

The chain has TRBV18 and TRBJ2-5; TRBD2 agrees at 13 bases. CDR3 length: 16 residues. Germline V gene sequence: CDR1 KGHSH, CDR2 LQKENI. The ends lost 8 bases at V and 1 base at J; junction bases unmatched: 7. The CDR3 is CASRGTSGNGQETQYF. CDR3 nucleotides: TGTGCCAGCCGCGGGACTAGCGGGAACGGCCAAGAGACCCAGTACTTC.

The sample holds a few counts of this clonotype. V and J are TRBV20-1 and TRBJ2-7; 7 positions match TRBD2. CDR1 DFQATT and CDR2 SNEGSKA come from the germline V gene (reference sequence). This CDR3 comprises 15 residues. With 1 base clipped from V and 2 bases from J, the junction kept 8 bases outside the gene matches. Here the CDR3 DNA reads TGCAGTGCTAGAGCTGCAAGCGGGGTCACCTACGAGCAGTACTTC. It yields the protein CSARAASGVTYEQYF.

The rearrangement links TRBV7-2 to TRBJ1-1; 7 nucleotides align to TRBD1. V trimming: 2 bases; J trimming: 11 bases; junction bases outside the gene matches: 8. The germline gives CDR1 SGHTA, CDR2 FQGNSA. CDR3 length: 13 amino acids. The CDR3 DNA sequence: TGTGCCAGCAGCTTATTCCGACAGGGACCGGCTTTCTTT. Amino acids: CASSLFRQGPAFF.

This clonotype showed up just a few times. The rearrangement uses TRBV2 and TRBJ2-7; no clear D gene. Trimming pared 3 bases from V and 1 base from J, leaving 16 bases between. The CDR3 covers 16 residues. The germline CDR1 and CDR2 sequences are SNHLY and FYNNEI. The CDR3 region is CASSEETGRPSYEQYF. CDR3 sequence (DNA): TGTGCCAGCAGTGAGGAGACGGGCCGCCCATCCTACGAGCAGTACTTC.

The chain uses TRBV18 and TRBJ2-2, with TRBD1 identical over 11 bases. Germline trimming cut 6 bases from V and 2 bases from J; bases unmatched to any gene: 5. Germline V gene data show CDR1 as KGHSH and CDR2 as LQKENI. This CDR3 spans 16 amino acids. DNA for the CDR3: TGTGCCAGCTCCGGACAGGGGGCGACCAACACCGGGGAGCTGTTTTTT. Amino acid sequence: CASSGQGATNTGELFF.

The V gene is TRBV7-2, the J gene TRBJ2-7; 10 bases agree with TRBD2. CDR1 is SGHTA, CDR2 FQGNSA, per germline. J lost 4 bases, V lost 1 base, and 7 bases had no gene match. The CDR3 runs 16 residues. The CDR3 here is CASSLGLAGVRYEQYF. CDR3 sequence (DNA): TGTGCCAGCAGCTTAGGGCTAGCGGGAGTCCGGTACGAGCAGTACTTC.

In this sample, this clonotype turned up many times. J is TRBJ2-7 and V is TRBV7-2; D gene unclear. V lost 2 bases and J 0 bases, leaving 8 bases between the germline ends. This CDR3 is built from 14 residues. The germline V gene has CDR1 SGHTA and CDR2 FQGNSA. The DNA of the CDR3 is TGTGCCAGCAGCTTACGGCTGAGCTCCTACGAGCAGTACTTC. Translation: CASSLRLSSYEQYF.

This clonotype was detected ten times or more. The chain recombines TRBV12-3 or TRBV12-4 with TRBJ2-3, with 9 nucleotides matching TRBD2. With V trimmed by 6 bases and J by 2 bases, 9 bases remained unmatched. This CDR3 is 16 amino acids long. CDR3 loop: CASRPVLAGVTDTQYF. In DNA, the CDR3 is TGTGCCAGCAGACCCGTACTAGCGGGTGTCACAGATACGCAGTATTTT.

The rearrangement links TRBV4-3 to TRBJ2-2, with TRBD2 identical over 13 bases. CDR3 length: 16 amino acids. With V trimmed by 1 base and J by 4 bases, 0 bases remained unmatched. The germline gives CDR1 LGHNA, CDR2 YSLEER. The chain's CDR3 is CASSQGTSGGTGELFF. CDR3 bases: TGCGCCAGCAGCCAAGGGACTAGCGGGGGCACCGGGGAGCTGTTTTTT.

The rearrangement uses TRBV20-1 and TRBJ2-1, with 11 bases identical to TRBD2. Germline values: CDR1 DFQATT, CDR2 SNEGSKA (reference sequence). The CDR3 contains 16 residues. V was clipped by 8 bases and J by 0 bases; unmatched bases: 9. CDR3 in DNA: TGCAGTACAAGACTAGCGGGACTAAGCTCCTACAATGAGCAGTTCTTC. It yields the protein CSTRLAGLSSYNEQFF.

This clonotype was detected only a few times. This chain uses TRBV13 with TRBJ2-1; TRBD2 agrees at 7 bases. This CDR3 is built from 16 residues. Germline CDR1 PRHDT, CDR2 FYEKMQ (reference sequence). Trimming at V came to 4 bases and at J to 2 bases, leaving 8 bases not matched to a gene. In nucleotides, the CDR3 is TGTGCCAGCAGCTGGGCCCTAGCGGAAACCTACAATGAGCAGTTCTTC. Amino acids: CASSWALAETYNEQFF.

This chain joins TRBV28 and TRBJ2-1; TRBD1 matches 7 bases. The germline CDR1 and CDR2 sequences are MDHEN and SYDVKM. This CDR3 region has 12 residues. V shed 5 bases, J shed 15 bases, and the junction held 10 bases outside the gene matches. The CDR3 DNA sequence: TGTGCCAGCAGTGTAGGGACAGTCGCCGGGTTCTTC. It encodes CASSVGTVAGFF.

This clonotype was found a few times. V and J are TRBV9 and TRBJ2-1, with D maybe TRBD2 (6 bases). This CDR3 has 17 residues. The ends were cut back, 0 bases at V and 6 bases at J, with 19 bases in the middle. Germline V lookup: CDR1 SGDLS, CDR2 YYNGEE. CDR3 loop: CASSVVPRDSGFNEQFF. The CDR3 region has the DNA TGTGCCAGCAGCGTAGTCCCCCGGGACTCAGGATTCAATGAGCAGTTCTTC.

The CDR3, as DNA: TGTGCCAGCAGCTTGATAACTAGCGGGGAGACCCAGTACTTC. Translating gives CASSLITSGETQYF. J is TRBJ2-5 and V is TRBV5-4, with TRBD2 matching 9 bases. There are 14 residues in the CDR3. Germline CDR1 SGHNT, CDR2 YYREEE (reference sequence). J lost 5 bases, V lost 1 base, and 3 bases had no gene match.

This clonotype turned up a few times. The chain couples TRBV7-2 to TRBJ2-4, with 7 bases lining up with TRBD2. V lost 5 bases, J lost 8 bases, and 6 bases stayed unmatched. CDR3 length equals 13 residues. The germline gives CDR1 SGHTA, CDR2 FQGNSA. CDR3 protein: CASSNPGGDIQYF. CDR3 bases: TGTGCCAGCAGCAATCCTGGGGGGGACATTCAGTACTTC.

This clonotype has just a few counts. The rearrangement uses TRBV27 and TRBJ2-1, with D maybe TRBD2 (5 bases). The CDR3 spans 16 residues. V gave up 8 bases and J gave up 2 bases, with 19 bases separating them. The germline V gene has CDR1 MNHEY and CDR2 SMNVEV (reference sequence). The CDR3 bases are TGTGCCAGCTTAAGTAGCGCATACCCAACCTACAATGAGCAGTTCTTC. Amino acids: CASLSSAYPTYNEQFF.

This rearrangement joins TRBV7-9 to TRBJ2-1, with 11 bases fitting TRBD2. Germline V CDR1 and CDR2: SEHNR, FQNEAQ (reference sequence). V was clipped by 0 bases and J by 7 bases; unmatched bases: 8. The CDR3 loop spans 17 amino acids. CDR3 region: CASSLAWTSGLKNEQFF. The CDR3 DNA reads as TGTGCCAGCAGCTTAGCTTGGACTAGCGGGCTTAAGAATGAGCAGTTCTTC. Complete variable domain (other parts from reference TRBV7-9 and TRBJ2-1): DTGVSQNPRHKITKRGQNVTFRCDPISEHNRLYWYRQTLGQGPEFLTYFQNEAQLEKSRLLSDRFSAERPKGSFSTLEIQRTEQGDSAMYLCASSLAWTSGLKNEQFFGPGTRLTVL.

The chain links TRBV28 to TRBJ2-7, with D perhaps TRBD1 or TRBD2 (5 bases each). V lost 6 bases and J lost 4, with 19 bases in between. This CDR3 contains 15 residues. CDR1 and CDR2 from the germline V gene are MDHEN and SYDVKM. CDR3 sequence (DNA): TGTGCCAGCAGCCCCCCCGCCGGGACGGGATACGAGCAGTACTTC. Translation gives CASSPPAGTGYEQYF.

This clonotype was picked up many times. The chain carries TRBV6-5 and TRBJ2-7; 8 nucleotides line up with TRBD2. J gave up 5 bases and V 0 bases, and 3 bases lay outside the gene matches. The CDR3 length is 14 residues. Germline V gene data show CDR1 as MNHEY and CDR2 as SVGAGI. For the CDR3, the DNA is TGTGCCAGCAGTTACTCGAAGACTAGCGACGAGCAGTACTTC. Its translation is CASSYSKTSDEQYF.

This chain links TRBV29-1 with TRBJ1-2, with TRBD1 identical over 9 bases. This CDR3 spans 16 amino acids. Germline assignment: CDR1 SQVTM and CDR2 ANQGSEA. The J segment lost 0 bases and the V segment lost 1 base, leaving 6 bases of the junction unmatched. As DNA, the CDR3 is TGCAGCGTTGAAGCCCCCGGGACAGGGACTAACTATGGCTACACCTTC. Translating it yields CSVEAPGTGTNYGYTF.

This chain links TRBV15 with TRBJ2-7; TRBD2 agrees at 8 bases. The trim removed 0 bases at V and 0 bases at J, leaving 4 bases unmatched. CDR1 and CDR2 from the germline V gene are LNHNV and YYDKDF (reference sequence). The CDR3 extends over 16 amino acids. CDR3 sequence: CATSREVGLGSYEQYF. The CDR3 coding sequence is TGTGCCACCAGCAGAGAAGTGGGACTAGGCTCCTACGAGCAGTACTTC.

This clonotype has a count of ten or more. The V and J genes are TRBV20-1 and TRBJ2-3, with D unclear. Trimming cost V 0 bases and J 2 bases, with 6 bases left between them. The CDR3 spans 13 residues. The germline CDR1 and CDR2 sequences are DFQATT and SNEGSKA (reference sequence). The CDR3, as DNA: TGCAGTGCTAGAGAGGCAGCCACAGATACGCAGTATTTT. Protein: CSAREAATDTQYF.

This clonotype has ten or more counts. The chain couples TRBV5-1 to TRBJ1-1; D not resolved. Trimming removed 2 bases at V and 1 base at J, with 9 bases between. Germline CDR1 reads SGHRS; CDR2 reads YFSETQ. This CDR3 region has 14 residues. CDR3 sequence reads: CASSFWTENTEAFF. Here the CDR3 DNA reads TGCGCCAGCAGCTTTTGGACGGAGAACACTGAAGCTTTCTTT.

The V call is TRBV29-1, the J call TRBJ2-1; D is perhaps TRBD2 (5 bases). Germline V gene sequence: CDR1 SQVTM, CDR2 ANQGSEA. The CDR3 is made up of 13 amino acids. Deletions cut 3 bases from V and 7 bases from J, with 13 bases between. The CDR3 DNA reads TGCAGCGTTGAGGGTGGTCGAGGGAATGAGCAGTTCTTC. Amino acid sequence: CSVEGGRGNEQFF.

This clonotype occurred a few times. The chain employs TRBV7-9 and TRBJ1-5, with 10 bases aligning to TRBD1. The CDR3 spans 17 residues. Per the germline V gene, CDR1 is SEHNR and CDR2 is FQNEAQ (reference sequence). V lost 6 bases and J lost 7; bases outside the gene matches: 15. The CDR3 is CASRRRQGALPRQPQHF. The CDR3 region has the DNA TGTGCCAGCAGACGTAGACAGGGGGCCCTCCCTAGACAGCCCCAGCATTTT.

The genes are TRBV9 and TRBJ2-7, with D maybe TRBD1 (6 bases). Germline values: CDR1 SGDLS, CDR2 YYNGEE. Trimming took 3 bases from V and 2 from J, leaving 12 bases between them. The CDR3 is made up of 14 amino acids. This chain's CDR3 is CASSAGTNPYEQYF. The CDR3 DNA reads TGTGCCAGCAGCGCCGGGACAAACCCCTACGAGCAGTACTTC.

This clonotype appeared many times. V usage is TRBV12-3 or TRBV12-4 and J usage is TRBJ1-5; D is uncertain. Trimming removed 4 bases at V and 5 bases at J, with 15 bases between. This CDR3 is 15 amino acids long. The CDR3 DNA sequence: TGTGCCAGCAGTTCGGGCGGAGAGGCGTATCAGCCCCAGCATTTT. This translates into CASSSGGEAYQPQHF.